This TCR beta chain was captured in a study of identical twins. General study results and limits: Out-of-frame alpha sequences common to twins exhibited a surplus of low generation probability.

Of note for this clonotype: Its antigen is not identified. One end of the junction fails to match germline, which may point to a read error.

The authors used template switching to add a universal primer site and gave cDNA unique molecular identifiers. TCRdb analysed the 5' RACE reads with MiXCR anew, one entry per CDR3 protein. In the table there are 350,000 or so distinct CDR3 sequences, 10% to 15% of which are singletons. The CDR3 has 15 amino acids. This sample also belongs to another study, concerning yellow fever vaccine responses in identical twins.

The J gene is TRBJ2-2, the V gene TRBV5-7, with D perhaps matching TRBD1 (6 bases). TRBV5-7 is classed as an ORF, of uncertain function. Sequenced sample: CD8+ T cells sorted from blood. The sequence was obtained from a woman aged 18-29 years in good health. In DNA, the CDR3 is TGTGCCAGCAGCTTGACAGGGATCAAACACCGGGGAGCTGTTTTT. Translation gives CASSLTGIKHRGAVF.